Following are 17 T cell receptor beta chains from one sample sequenced in a study of T-cell reconstitution after alpha-beta-depleted transplantation in children. Using unique molecular identifiers, the investigators prepared the TCRbeta library. TCRdb re-analysed the PCR reads in MiXCR, keeping a single row per CDR3 protein. This table has a few hundred thousand distinct CDR3 sequences, around 15% appearing once. The starting material was PBMCs, mostly from graft donor cells, obtained 360 days after TCRalphabeta/CD19-depleted stem cell transplant. All receptors come from a boy under three years old who had a stem cell transplant for Wiskott-Aldrich syndrome, so the T cells may come from the graft donor.

This clonotype showed up just a few times. The chain links TRBV27 to TRBJ2-1; 12 bases are a match to TRBD2. The J segment lost 7 bases and the V segment lost 5 bases, leaving 9 bases of the junction unmatched. CDR1 and CDR2 from the germline V gene are MNHEY and SMNVEV (reference sequence). This CDR3 comprises 16 residues. CDR3: CASSPTSGRRANEQFF. CDR3 bases: TGTGCCAGCAGTCCCACTAGCGGGAGGAGAGCGAATGAGCAGTTCTTC.

This clonotype was observed a few times. The chain combines TRBV12-3 or TRBV12-4 with TRBJ2-7, with TRBD2 matching 8 bases. V lost 5 bases to trimming and J lost 7 bases; unmatched junction nucleotides: 13. This CDR3 is built from 15 residues. CDR3 sequence (DNA): TGTGCCAGCAGTCTCTCCGGGACTAGAGGGCGAGAGCAGTACTTC. Translated, it gives CASSLSGTRGREQYF.

The chain combines TRBV6-1 with TRBJ2-1; TRBD2 matches at 7 bases. The trim removed 5 bases at V and 7 bases at J, leaving 8 bases unmatched. Per the germline V gene, CDR1 is MNHNS and CDR2 is SASEGT. CDR3 length: 14 residues. CDR3: CASSRGLVGNEQFF. The CDR3 nucleotides are TGTGCCAGCAGTCGCGGACTAGTAGGGAATGAGCAGTTCTTC.

This chain connects TRBV5-1 to TRBJ2-3; D unresolved. Per germline, CDR1 SGHRS and CDR2 YFSETQ. Trimming stripped 4 bases from V and 2 bases from J, with 8 bases between. The CDR3 has 13 amino acids. CDR3 region: CASSGADTDTQYF. CDR3 bases: TGCGCCAGCAGCGGCGCCGACACAGATACGCAGTATTTT.

This clonotype was counted a few times. The chain joins TRBV7-9 to TRBJ2-1; the D is unclear. In germline, CDR1 is SEHNR, CDR2 FQNEAQ (reference sequence). The CDR3 has 15 residues. With 1 base removed from V and 9 bases from J, the gap between germline ends came to 16 bases. CDR3 protein: CASSLDRLGNGEQFF. CDR3 in DNA: TGTGCCAGCAGCTTAGACAGACTTGGGAACGGTGAGCAGTTCTTC.

The V and J genes are TRBV12-3 or TRBV12-4 and TRBJ2-5, with D possibly being TRBD1 (5 bases). CDR3 size: 16 residues. V lost 3 bases and J lost 2, with 16 bases in between. The CDR3 region is CASSLRRGIGQETQYF. CDR3 bases: TGTGCCAGCAGTTTGCGAAGGGGAATAGGGCAAGAGACCCAGTACTTC.

This clonotype has just one count. The junction does not match germline at one end; this may be a read error. J is TRBJ2-7 and V is TRBV20-1; 9 positions agree with TRBD2. CDR1 DFQATT and CDR2 SNEGSKA come from the germline V gene (reference sequence). CDR3 length: 17 amino acids. In DNA, the CDR3 is TGCTGTGCTAGTGATATATTCGGGACTAGCCATACCTACGAGCAGTACTTC. Translating gives CCASDIFGTSHTYEQYF.

This clonotype was seen ten or more times. V is TRBV4-3 and J is TRBJ2-7; D is possibly TRBD1 or TRBD2 (5 bases each). Germline V lookup: CDR1 LGHNA, CDR2 YSLEER. This CDR3 region has 13 residues. Trimming left V 4 bases short and J 3 bases short, with 10 bases between. The CDR3 sequence is CASSRDRRYEQYF. The CDR3 DNA reads as TGCGCCAGCAGCCGGGACCGTCGCTACGAGCAGTACTTC.

V gene TRBV5-1 combines with J gene TRBJ2-1, with 7 bases matching TRBD2. With V trimmed by 4 bases and J by 4 bases, 8 bases remained unmatched. CDR3 length equals 15 residues. Germline V CDR1 and CDR2: SGHRS, YFSETQ. CDR3 residues: CASSIRLAEYNEQFF. In DNA, the CDR3 is TGCGCCAGCAGCATCCGACTAGCAGAATACAATGAGCAGTTCTTC.

A few counts support this clonotype. This chain joins TRBV5-6 and TRBJ2-3; D is perhaps TRBD1 or TRBD2 (5 bases each). The germline CDR1 and CDR2 sequences are SGHDT and YYEEEE. This CDR3 has 14 amino acids. V was shortened by 0 bases and J by 6 bases, with 11 bases between the two germline ends. CDR3 DNA sequence: TGTGCCAGCAGCTTGGGCCGCTGGGGGGATACGCAGTATTTT. Protein sequence: CASSLGRWGDTQYF.

In this sample, this clonotype turned up a few times. J is TRBJ2-2 and V is TRBV25-1, with 7 bases that match TRBD1. The junction had 2 bases not matched to a gene; V was cut back by 1 base and J by 0 bases. CDR3 length: 16 residues. CDR1 is MGHDK and CDR2 is SYGVNS in the germline V gene. The CDR3 loop is CASSEWDSANTGELFF. CDR3 sequence (DNA): TGTGCCAGCAGTGAATGGGACAGCGCGAACACCGGGGAGCTGTTTTTT.

The chain is built from TRBV18 and TRBJ2-4; D ambiguous. This CDR3 is built from 12 residues. CDR1 KGHSH and CDR2 LQKENI come from the germline V gene. Trimming shortened V by 4 bases and J by 1 base, and 2 bases separated the two germline ends. CDR3 loop: CASSQAKNIQYF. The CDR3 nucleotides read TGTGCCAGCTCACAGGCCAAAAACATTCAGTACTTC. The full variable domain, rest sourced from reference TRBV18 and TRBJ2-4, is NAGVMQNPRHLVRRRGQEARLRCSPMKGHSHVYWYRQLPEEGLKFMVYLQKENIIDESGMPKERFSAEFPKEGPSILRIQQVVRGDSAAYFCASSQAKNIQYFGAGTRLSVL.

The sample holds a few counts of this clonotype. This sequence joins TRBV3-1 and TRBJ1-2; D unclear. Trimming cost V 4 bases and J 4 bases, with 22 bases left between them. CDR1 and CDR2 (germline): LGHDT, YNNKEL (reference sequence). This CDR3 is 17 amino acids long. The CDR3 bases are TGTGCCAGCAGCCCCAAGGGAACACGTTCCGATTTCTATGGCTACACCTTC. It specifies CASSPKGTRSDFYGYTF.

This clonotype was counted between two and nine times. The CDR3 DNA is TGTGCCTGGAGTGTACTAACCTGGACAGGTCGTGAGTTCTTC. It specifies CAWSVLTWTGREFF. The chain joins TRBV30 to TRBJ2-1, with 7 bases identical to TRBD1. Germline V gene sequence: CDR1 GTSNPN, CDR2 SVGIG (reference sequence). This CDR3 has 14 amino acids. The trim removed 0 bases at V and 14 bases at J, leaving 13 bases unmatched.

This clonotype has a count of ten or more. This rearrangement joins TRBV27 to TRBJ2-3; 9 bases agree with TRBD1. J was trimmed by 1 base and V by 4 bases; bases with no gene match: 3. Germline-derived CDR1 and CDR2 are MNHEY and SMNVEV (reference sequence). This CDR3 has 15 residues. The CDR3: CASSSDRGGTDTQYF. As DNA, the CDR3 is TGTGCCAGCAGTTCAGACAGGGGGGGCACAGATACGCAGTATTTT.

This clonotype was seen a few times. Written as DNA, the CDR3 is TGTGCCATCGCCGGGGACCCCACAGATACGCAGTATTTT. It specifies CAIAGDPTDTQYF. The gene calls are TRBV10-3 and TRBJ2-3; D tentatively fits TRBD1 or TRBD2 (5 bases each). Germline V lookup: CDR1 ENHRY, CDR2 SYGVKD. The germline V and J ends were trimmed by 8 bases and 2 bases, with 11 bases remaining between them. The CDR3 totals 13 residues.

This clonotype has more than one count but fewer than ten. A read error may explain this, as a much larger clone is one base away. The V call is TRBV12-3 or TRBV12-4, the J call TRBJ2-5; D remains unclear. The length of the CDR3 is 11 residues. Trimming took off 6 bases at V and 5 bases at J, with 7 bases between the two ends. In DNA form, the CDR3 reads TGTGCCAGCAGGTCCCGGGAGACCCAGTACTTC. Its translation: CASRSRETQYF.